This T cell receptor (beta chain) was sequenced in a study of T-cell reconstitution after alpha-beta-depleted transplantation in children. Preparation of the TCRbeta library used unique molecular identifiers. Each CDR3 protein gets one entry after TCRdb re-called the PCR reads with MiXCR. The sample has roughly 500,000 distinct CDR3 sequences, roughly 18% seen once. This clonotype originated in a human donor who donated a stem cell graft to a child with acute lymphoblastic leukemia. Sequenced material: PBMCs from the stem cell graft donor, taken from the stem cell graft.

The CDR3: CASSRGESTEAFF. For the CDR3, the DNA is TGCGCCAGTAGTCGCGGGGAGAGCACTGAAGCTTTCTTT. The chain carries TRBV4-1 and TRBJ1-1; D remains ambiguous. The CDR3 contains 13 residues. CDR1 and CDR2 (germline): MGHRA, YSYEKL. With 9 bases removed from V and 4 bases from J, the gap between germline ends came to 15 bases.